This entry concerns a single T cell receptor beta chain. Its specificity is unknown. The treatment here: oral pan-JAK inhibitor, 5-10 mg twice daily. Extraction and reverse transcription of RNA yielded cDNA as the sequencing template. Profiling relied on immunoSEQ multiplex PCR, and the TCRdb table lists in-frame clones only, not all of them. The table has 180,000 or so clones, about 47% seen once; the top ten hold around 10%. The data were obtained in a study of CD8+ T cells in alopecia areata. Regarding the study as a whole: The study found higher clonality in lesional than normal scalp, especially in alopecia totalis/universalis. Sharing of TCR sequences between patients (possibly for HLA-related reasons) was less clear than in mice.

Material: CD8+ T cells sorted from blood, obtained at week 52, from a patient treated with tofacitinib. This TCR was recovered from a human donor with alopecia areata.

The CDR3, as DNA: TGCGCCAGCGGAGATAGATCGGGGAACACTGAAGCTTTCTTT. This sequence encodes CASGDRSGNTEAFF. The chain joins TRBV5-1 to TRBJ1-1; D gene uncertain. V dropped 7 bases and J dropped 1 base, with 14 bases sitting between them. There are 14 residues in the CDR3. Germline V CDR1 and CDR2: SGHRS, YFSETQ.